The sequence of this T cell receptor (beta chain) was determined in a study of vaccination and CD4 T cells after COVID-19. The CDR3 is 15 amino acids. Trimming removed 5 bases at V and 0 bases at J, with 10 bases between. In germline, CDR1 is MNHEY, CDR2 SMNVEV (reference sequence). At the Johns Hopkins FTIC core, DNA taken from cultured CD4+ T cells was sequenced by way of the Oncomine TCR Beta short-read assay. Using its own MiXCR run on the PCR reads, TCRdb lists one record per CDR3 protein. The table has roughly 13,000 distinct CDR3 sequences, about a third seen once. This clonotype came up a few times. Its antigen is not known. Indicated treatment: approximately 9-day PBMC culture with coronavirus spike peptide pools or control peptides (ViraFEST assay).

The clonotype originates from a human donor who had recovered from COVID-19. The specimen sequenced was CD4+ T cells from blood, cultured in vitro. The J gene is TRBJ2-2, the V gene TRBV27; D remains ambiguous. The CDR3 bases are TGTGCCAGCAGTCGCCGAAACCCGAACACCGGGGAGCTGTTTTTT. This gives the protein CASSRRNPNTGELFF.